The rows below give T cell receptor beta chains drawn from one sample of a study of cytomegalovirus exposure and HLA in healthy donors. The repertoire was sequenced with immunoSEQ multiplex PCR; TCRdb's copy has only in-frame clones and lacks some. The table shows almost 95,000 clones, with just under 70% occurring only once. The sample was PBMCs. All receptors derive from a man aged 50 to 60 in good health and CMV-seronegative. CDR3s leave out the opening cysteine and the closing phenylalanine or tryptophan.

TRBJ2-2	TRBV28	ASSRLAGYITGELF
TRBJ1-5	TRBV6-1	ASSRPRTGNQPQH
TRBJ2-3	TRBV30	AWSRQGGATQY
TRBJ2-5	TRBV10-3	AISESWIVYGGGQETQY
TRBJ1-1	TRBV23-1	ASSQSKVGGYTEAF
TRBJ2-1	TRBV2	ASSSGRAENEQF
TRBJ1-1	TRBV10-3	AISDGQARGRAF
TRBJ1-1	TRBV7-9	ASSANTDTRTEAF
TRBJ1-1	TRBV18	ASSLGTVDTEAF
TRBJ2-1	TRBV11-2	ASSLDFRDLAYNEQF
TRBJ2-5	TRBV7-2	ASRNRRLAGSQETQY
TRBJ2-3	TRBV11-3	ASSFGRGTDTQY
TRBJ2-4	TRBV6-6	ASSYISGTGQSEY
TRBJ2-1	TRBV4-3	ASSQVPLAHNEQF
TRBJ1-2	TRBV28	ASSLETAVYGYT
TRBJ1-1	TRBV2	ASSEFVGQMNTEAF
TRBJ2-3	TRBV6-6	ASSYQGEPPGHTQY
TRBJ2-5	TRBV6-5	ASSKRQGVGETQY